Following are 12 T cell receptor beta chains from one sample sequenced in a study of blood T cell repertoires in COVID-19. Sequencing was performed with immunoSEQ multiplex PCR; in TCRdb, only in-frame clones are kept and a portion is missing. The repertoire holds under 100,000 clones, with about nine tenths as singletons. Sequencing was done on a sample of peripheral blood. The receptors come from a male donor with acute or convalescent COVID-19.

The gene calls are TRBV20-1 and TRBJ2-1; D gene ambiguous. The CDR3 sequence is 15 residues long. The germline CDR1 and CDR2 sequences are DFQATT and SNEGSKA (reference sequence). V gave up 3 bases and J gave up 4 bases, with 16 bases separating them. The CDR3 sequence is CSASHAADLYNEQFF. CDR3 DNA sequence: TGCAGTGCTAGTCACGCGGCAGATCTTTACAATGAGCAGTTCTTC.

The V call is TRBV6-5, the J call TRBJ1-1; the D gene is possibly TRBD1 (6 bases). Germline CDR1 reads MNHEY; CDR2 reads SVGAGI. V lost 6 bases and J lost 4, with 6 bases in between. This CDR3 region has 11 residues. Here the CDR3 reads CASRQGTEAFF. For the CDR3, the DNA is TGTGCCAGCAGACAGGGCACTGAAGCTTTCTTT.

The V call is TRBV6-1, the J call TRBJ2-7, with D maybe TRBD1 (6 bases). Germline CDR1 MNHNS, CDR2 SASEGT. This CDR3 spans 14 amino acids. V gave up 1 base and J gave up 6 bases, with 13 bases separating them. CDR3 nucleotide sequence: TGTGCCAGCAGTGAAGGGTCAGGGGTCGTCGAGCAGTACTTC. Translated, it gives CASSEGSGVVEQYF.

This clone came up once. The gene calls are TRBV20-1 and TRBJ2-5; 9 bases are shared with TRBD2. Germline values: CDR1 DFQATT, CDR2 SNEGSKA (reference sequence). Germline trimming cut 3 bases from V and 4 bases from J; bases unmatched to any gene: 6. The CDR3 sequence is 14 residues long. CDR3 bases: TGCAGTGCTAGTGGTACTAGCGGGTTAGAGACCCAGTACTTC. It encodes CSASGTSGLETQYF.

As regards this clone: In the same sample, other DNA sequences code for this CDR3. The chain couples TRBV5-1 to TRBJ1-2; 7 nucleotides line up with TRBD1. Per the germline V gene, CDR1 is SGHRS and CDR2 is YFSETQ. V lost 2 bases, J lost 3 bases, and 1 base stayed unmatched. The CDR3 has 13 residues. The CDR3 nucleotides are TGCGCCAGCAGCTTAGACAGGGACTATGGCTACACCTTC. Translated, it gives CASSLDRDYGYTF.

The V and J genes are TRBV3-1 (or the pseudogene TRBV3-2) and TRBJ2-2, with 7 bases fitting TRBD2. This CDR3 region has 13 residues. Germline trimming cut 4 bases from V and 6 bases from J; bases unmatched to any gene: 2. The germline V gene encodes CDR1 LGHDT and CDR2 YNNKEL (reference sequence). The CDR3 region is CASSRLAPGELFF. The CDR3 DNA reads as TGTGCCAGCAGCCGACTAGCACCCGGGGAGCTGTTTTTT.

This chain connects TRBV7-2 to TRBJ2-5; unclear D gene. The CDR3 consists of 15 residues. Looked up from germline, CDR1 is SGHTA and CDR2 is FQGNSA. Trimming cost V 0 bases and J 2 bases, with 10 bases left between them. The CDR3 bases are TGTGCCAGCAGCTTAGCGCGCGACACACAAGAGACCCAGTACTTC. This encodes CASSLARDTQETQYF.

V is TRBV6-6 and J is TRBJ1-5; 8 nucleotides align to TRBD1. Germline V CDR1 and CDR2: MNHNY, SVGAGI (reference sequence). Unmatched junction bases numbered 7, after V lost 5 bases and J lost 7 bases. The CDR3 totals 14 residues. The CDR3 reads CASSPDRGRQPQHF. In nucleotides, the CDR3 is TGTGCCAGCAGTCCCGACAGGGGACGGCAGCCCCAGCATTTT.

The rearrangement uses TRBV9 and TRBJ2-1, with 13 bases aligning to TRBD2. J gave up 7 bases and V 4 bases, and 8 bases lay outside the gene matches. This CDR3 is 16 amino acids long. CDR1 and CDR2 (germline): SGDLS, YYNGEE. The CDR3 DNA reads as TGTGCCAGCAGCCCCGGGACTAGCGGGGCTTATAATGAGCAGTTCTTC. This gives the protein CASSPGTSGAYNEQFF.

This clone was counted between two and nine times. The rearrangement uses TRBV9 and TRBJ1-1, with 11 bases aligning to TRBD1. Germline V gene lookup returns CDR1 SGDLS and CDR2 YYNGEE. The trim removed 5 bases at V and 4 bases at J, leaving 4 bases unmatched. There are 14 residues in the CDR3. The CDR3 nucleotides read TGTGCCAGCAGGAGGACAGGGGGCGGCACTGAAGCTTTCTTT. It is translated as CASRRTGGGTEAFF. The whole variable domain, filled in from reference TRBV9 and TRBJ1-1, reads DSGVTQTPKHLITATGQRVTLRCSPRSGDLSVYWYQQSLDQGLQFLIQYYNGEERAKGNILERFSAQQFPDLHSELNLSSLELGDSALYFCASRRTGGGTEAFFGQGTRLTVV.

The gene calls are TRBV6-5 and TRBJ1-1, with D unclear. Looked up from germline, CDR1 is MNHEY and CDR2 is SVGAGI. The CDR3 sequence is 13 residues long. V was pared by 3 bases and J by 5 bases, with 10 bases between. The DNA of the CDR3 is TGTGCCAGCAGTTATGGAGGGCGGACTGAAGCTTTCTTT. It translates to CASSYGGRTEAFF.

The chain has TRBV5-1 and TRBJ1-2, with 7 bases aligning to TRBD1. Germline-derived CDR1 and CDR2 are SGHRS and YFSETQ. The CDR3 runs to 14 residues. The V and J ends lost 0 bases and 8 bases, in that order; junction bases with no gene match: 7. The DNA for the CDR3 is TGCGCCAGCAGCTTGGAATCGGGGGACAGAGGCTACACCTTC. Translation: CASSLESGDRGYTF.